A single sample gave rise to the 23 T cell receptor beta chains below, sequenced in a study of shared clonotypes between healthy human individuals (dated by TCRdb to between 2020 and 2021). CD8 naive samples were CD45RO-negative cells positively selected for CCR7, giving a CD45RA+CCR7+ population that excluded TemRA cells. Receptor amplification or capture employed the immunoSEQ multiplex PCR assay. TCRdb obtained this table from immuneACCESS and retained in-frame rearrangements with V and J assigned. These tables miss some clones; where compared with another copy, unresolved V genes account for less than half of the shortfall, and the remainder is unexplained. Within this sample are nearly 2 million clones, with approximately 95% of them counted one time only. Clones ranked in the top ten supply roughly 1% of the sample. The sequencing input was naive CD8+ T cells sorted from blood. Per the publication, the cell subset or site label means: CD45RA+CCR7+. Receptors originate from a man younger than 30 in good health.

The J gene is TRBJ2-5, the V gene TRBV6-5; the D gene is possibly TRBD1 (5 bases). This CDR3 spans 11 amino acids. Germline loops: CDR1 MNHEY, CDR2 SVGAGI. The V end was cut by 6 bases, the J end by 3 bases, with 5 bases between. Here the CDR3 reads CASSREETQYF. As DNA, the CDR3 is TGTGCCAGCAGCAGGGAAGAGACCCAGTACTTC.

This CDR3 reads CASRAEREYTEAFF. The CDR3 region has the DNA TGTGCCAGCAGGGCCGAAAGGGAATACACTGAAGCTTTCTTT. V gene TRBV6-5 combines with J gene TRBJ1-1; D unclear. In germline, CDR1 is MNHEY, CDR2 SVGAGI. The CDR3 covers 14 residues. V was shortened by 6 bases and J by 3 bases, with 14 bases between the two germline ends.

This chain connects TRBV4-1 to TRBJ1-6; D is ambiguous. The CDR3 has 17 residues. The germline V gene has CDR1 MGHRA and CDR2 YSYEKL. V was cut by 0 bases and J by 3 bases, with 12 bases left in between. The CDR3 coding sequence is TGCGCCAGCAGCCAAGATTCCGGCGACGTCTATAATTCACCCCTCCACTTT. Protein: CASSQDSGDVYNSPLHF.

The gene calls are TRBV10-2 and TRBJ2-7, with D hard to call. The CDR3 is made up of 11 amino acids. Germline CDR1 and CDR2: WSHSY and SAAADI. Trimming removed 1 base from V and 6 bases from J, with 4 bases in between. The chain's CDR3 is CASSEYGEQYF. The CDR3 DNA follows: TGCGCCAGCAGTGAGTACGGCGAGCAGTACTTC.

The CDR3 spells CASSTPQETQYF. The CDR3 nucleotides read TGTGCCAGCTCGACTCCCCAAGAGACCCAGTACTTC. V gene TRBV7-8 combines with J gene TRBJ2-5; D gene uncertain. CDR1 and CDR2 (germline): SGHVS, FQNEAQ. Trimming stripped 8 bases from V and 1 base from J, with 8 bases between. The length of the CDR3 is 12 residues.

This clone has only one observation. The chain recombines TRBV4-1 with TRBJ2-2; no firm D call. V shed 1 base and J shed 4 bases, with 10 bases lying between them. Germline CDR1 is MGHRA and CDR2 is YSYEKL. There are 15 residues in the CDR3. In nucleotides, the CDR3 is TGCGCCAGCAGCCAAGGGGTTGTAGGCACCGGGGAGCTGTTTTTT. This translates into CASSQGVVGTGELFF.

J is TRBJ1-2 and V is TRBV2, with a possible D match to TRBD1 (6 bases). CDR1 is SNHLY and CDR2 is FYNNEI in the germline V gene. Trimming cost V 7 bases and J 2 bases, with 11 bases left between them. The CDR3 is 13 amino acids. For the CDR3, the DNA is TGTGCCAGCACCCCACAGGGCAACTATGGCTACACCTTC. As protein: CASTPQGNYGYTF.

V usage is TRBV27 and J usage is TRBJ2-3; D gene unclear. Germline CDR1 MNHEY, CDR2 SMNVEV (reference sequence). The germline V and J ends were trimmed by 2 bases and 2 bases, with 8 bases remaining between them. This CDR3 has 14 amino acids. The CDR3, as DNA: TGTGCCAGCAGTTTAAATGGGTTCACAGATACGCAGTATTTT. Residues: CASSLNGFTDTQYF.

CDR3 region: CASSSPGQSYEQYF. The DNA for the CDR3 is TGCGCCAGCAGCTCTCCGGGACAGTCCTACGAGCAGTACTTC. The V gene is TRBV5-1, the J gene TRBJ2-7; 7 bases are shared with TRBD1. This CDR3 comprises 14 residues. V gave up 3 bases and J gave up 1 base; unmatched junction bases: 4. Germline V gene sequence: CDR1 SGHRS, CDR2 YFSETQ.

Here the CDR3 DNA reads TGTGCCAGCAGTTTTACCTTGTGTGGGCTAGACTACTACGAGCAGTACTTC. Its translation: CASSFTLCGLDYYEQYF. This sequence joins TRBV27 and TRBJ2-7; possible D gene TRBD2, 5 bases. V lost 3 bases to trimming and J lost 3 bases, with 21 bases between them. CDR3 size: 17 residues. The V gene's germline CDR1 is MNHEY and CDR2 SMNVEV (reference sequence).

Here the CDR3 DNA reads TGCGCCAGCAGCTTGATGGGACAGGGTTTTTACGAGCAGTACTTC. Protein product: CASSLMGQGFYEQYF. The chain links TRBV5-1 to TRBJ2-7, with 9 bases that match TRBD1. The CDR3 is 15 amino acids. Germline CDR1 SGHRS, CDR2 YFSETQ. Unmatched junction bases numbered 6, after V lost 1 base and J lost 4 bases.

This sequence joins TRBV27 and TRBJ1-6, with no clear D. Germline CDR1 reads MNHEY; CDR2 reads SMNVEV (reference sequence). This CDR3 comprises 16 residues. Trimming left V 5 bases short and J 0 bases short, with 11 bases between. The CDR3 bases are TGTGCCAGCAGTGACCGTCTAAGCTCCTATAATTCACCCCTCCACTTT. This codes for CASSDRLSSYNSPLHF.

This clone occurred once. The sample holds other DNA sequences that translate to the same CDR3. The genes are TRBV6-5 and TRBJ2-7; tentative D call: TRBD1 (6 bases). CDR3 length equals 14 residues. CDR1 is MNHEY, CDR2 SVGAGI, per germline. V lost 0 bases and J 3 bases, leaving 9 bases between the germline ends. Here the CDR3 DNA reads TGTGCCAGCAGTTACTCGCCAGGGGTCTACGAGCAGTACTTC. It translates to CASSYSPGVYEQYF.

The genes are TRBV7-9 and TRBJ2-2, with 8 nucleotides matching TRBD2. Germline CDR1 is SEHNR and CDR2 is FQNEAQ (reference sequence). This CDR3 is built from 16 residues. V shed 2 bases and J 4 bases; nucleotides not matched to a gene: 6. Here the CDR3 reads CASSLLLSGITGELFF. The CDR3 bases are TGTGCCAGCAGCTTACTCCTTAGCGGGATCACCGGGGAGCTGTTTTTT.

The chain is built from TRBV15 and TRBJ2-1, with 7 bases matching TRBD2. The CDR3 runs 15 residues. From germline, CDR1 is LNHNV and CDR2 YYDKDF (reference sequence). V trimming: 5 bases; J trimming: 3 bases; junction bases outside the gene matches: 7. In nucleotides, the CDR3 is TGTGCCACCAGCTTGGGGGAGGGCCTCTACAATGAGCAGTTCTTC. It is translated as CATSLGEGLYNEQFF.

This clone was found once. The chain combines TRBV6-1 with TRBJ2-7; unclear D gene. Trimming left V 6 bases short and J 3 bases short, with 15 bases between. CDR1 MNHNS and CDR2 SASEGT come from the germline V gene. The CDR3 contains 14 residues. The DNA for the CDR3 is TGTGCCAGCAGCATAGAGAACTGGAGCTACGAGCAGTACTTC. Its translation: CASSIENWSYEQYF.

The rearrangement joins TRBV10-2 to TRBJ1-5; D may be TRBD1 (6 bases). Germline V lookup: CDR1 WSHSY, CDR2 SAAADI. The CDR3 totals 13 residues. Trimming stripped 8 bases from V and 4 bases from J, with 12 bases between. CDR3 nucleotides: TGCGCCAGCTCGGGGGCAGGGAATCAGCCCCAGCATTTT. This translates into CASSGAGNQPQHF.

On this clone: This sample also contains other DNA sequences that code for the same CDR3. The CDR3 DNA sequence: TGTGCCAGCAGCTCAGGACTAGCGGAAGAGACCCAGTACTTC. It translates to CASSSGLAEETQYF. This sequence joins TRBV9 and TRBJ2-5; 10 nucleotides line up with TRBD2. V gave up 4 bases and J gave up 3 bases; unmatched junction bases: 3. The length of the CDR3 is 14 residues. CDR1 is SGDLS, CDR2 YYNGEE, per germline.

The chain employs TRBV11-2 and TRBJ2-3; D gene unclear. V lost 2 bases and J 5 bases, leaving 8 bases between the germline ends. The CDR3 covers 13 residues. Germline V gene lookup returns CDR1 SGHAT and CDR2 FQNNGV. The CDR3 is CASSLWVLDTQYF. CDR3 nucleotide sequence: TGTGCCAGCAGCTTATGGGTATTAGATACGCAGTATTTT.

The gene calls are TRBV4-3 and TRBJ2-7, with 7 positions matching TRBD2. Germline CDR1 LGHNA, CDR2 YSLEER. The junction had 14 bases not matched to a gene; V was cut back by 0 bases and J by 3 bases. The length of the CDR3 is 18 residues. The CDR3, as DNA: TGCGCCAGCAGCCAAGAGGGAATCGGGTGGGAGGGGAACTACGAGCAGTACTTC. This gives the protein CASSQEGIGWEGNYEQYF.

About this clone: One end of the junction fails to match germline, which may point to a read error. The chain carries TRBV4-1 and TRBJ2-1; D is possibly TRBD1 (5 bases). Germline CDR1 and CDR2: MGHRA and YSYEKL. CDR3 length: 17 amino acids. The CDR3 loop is CASSQESSQGPYYEQFF. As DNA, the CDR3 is TGCGCCAGCAGCCAAGAATCATCCCAGGGCCCCTACTATGAGCAGTTCTTC.

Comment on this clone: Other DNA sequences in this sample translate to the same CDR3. The CDR3 spells CASRDSYEQYF. For the CDR3, the DNA is TGCGCCAGCAGGGACAGCTACGAGCAGTACTTC. The rearrangement joins TRBV10-2 to TRBJ2-7, with a weak D call TRBD1 (6 bases). V gave up 6 bases and J gave up 3 bases, with 6 bases separating them. This CDR3 contains 11 residues. Germline CDR1 is WSHSY and CDR2 is SAAADI.

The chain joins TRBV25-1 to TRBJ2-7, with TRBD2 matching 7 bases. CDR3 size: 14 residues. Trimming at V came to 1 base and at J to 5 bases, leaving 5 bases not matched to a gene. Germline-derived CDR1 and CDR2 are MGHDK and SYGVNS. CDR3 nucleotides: TGTGCCAGCAGTGAATGGGGGGGTAGCGACGAGCAGTACTTC. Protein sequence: CASSEWGGSDEQYF.